This TCR beta chain was identified during a study of blood T cell repertoires in COVID-19. Looking at the study overall: Italy, Spain and the United States were the sources of the convalescent and acute COVID-19 samples. In each case, the material was cDNA or gDNA derived from T cells, B-cell-depleted T cells, or PBMCs.

Germline loops: CDR1 LGHNA, CDR2 YSLEER. The junction had 13 bases not matched to a gene; V was cut back by 3 bases and J by 7 bases. The CDR3 is 16 amino acids. In the source study's methods: Scientists estimated how many nucleated cells there were by amplifying reference gene primers. Only in-frame clones appear in the TCRdb table, and some are missing; sequencing was by immunoSEQ multiplex PCR. The D gene and trimming were derived from the DNA, and the V and J assignments and clone size from that table. Of 140,000 to 150,000 clones in the sample, more than 65% were seen once. The count of this clone is one.

The specimen sequenced was peripheral blood. The genes are TRBV4-3 and TRBJ2-7; 9 bases align to TRBD1. This TCR derives from a man aged 60 to 69 with active or convalescent COVID-19. CDR3 sequence: CASSHDPGQGLVEQYF. DNA for the CDR3: TGCGCCAGCAGCCACGACCCGGGACAGGGACTTGTGGAGCAGTACTTC.